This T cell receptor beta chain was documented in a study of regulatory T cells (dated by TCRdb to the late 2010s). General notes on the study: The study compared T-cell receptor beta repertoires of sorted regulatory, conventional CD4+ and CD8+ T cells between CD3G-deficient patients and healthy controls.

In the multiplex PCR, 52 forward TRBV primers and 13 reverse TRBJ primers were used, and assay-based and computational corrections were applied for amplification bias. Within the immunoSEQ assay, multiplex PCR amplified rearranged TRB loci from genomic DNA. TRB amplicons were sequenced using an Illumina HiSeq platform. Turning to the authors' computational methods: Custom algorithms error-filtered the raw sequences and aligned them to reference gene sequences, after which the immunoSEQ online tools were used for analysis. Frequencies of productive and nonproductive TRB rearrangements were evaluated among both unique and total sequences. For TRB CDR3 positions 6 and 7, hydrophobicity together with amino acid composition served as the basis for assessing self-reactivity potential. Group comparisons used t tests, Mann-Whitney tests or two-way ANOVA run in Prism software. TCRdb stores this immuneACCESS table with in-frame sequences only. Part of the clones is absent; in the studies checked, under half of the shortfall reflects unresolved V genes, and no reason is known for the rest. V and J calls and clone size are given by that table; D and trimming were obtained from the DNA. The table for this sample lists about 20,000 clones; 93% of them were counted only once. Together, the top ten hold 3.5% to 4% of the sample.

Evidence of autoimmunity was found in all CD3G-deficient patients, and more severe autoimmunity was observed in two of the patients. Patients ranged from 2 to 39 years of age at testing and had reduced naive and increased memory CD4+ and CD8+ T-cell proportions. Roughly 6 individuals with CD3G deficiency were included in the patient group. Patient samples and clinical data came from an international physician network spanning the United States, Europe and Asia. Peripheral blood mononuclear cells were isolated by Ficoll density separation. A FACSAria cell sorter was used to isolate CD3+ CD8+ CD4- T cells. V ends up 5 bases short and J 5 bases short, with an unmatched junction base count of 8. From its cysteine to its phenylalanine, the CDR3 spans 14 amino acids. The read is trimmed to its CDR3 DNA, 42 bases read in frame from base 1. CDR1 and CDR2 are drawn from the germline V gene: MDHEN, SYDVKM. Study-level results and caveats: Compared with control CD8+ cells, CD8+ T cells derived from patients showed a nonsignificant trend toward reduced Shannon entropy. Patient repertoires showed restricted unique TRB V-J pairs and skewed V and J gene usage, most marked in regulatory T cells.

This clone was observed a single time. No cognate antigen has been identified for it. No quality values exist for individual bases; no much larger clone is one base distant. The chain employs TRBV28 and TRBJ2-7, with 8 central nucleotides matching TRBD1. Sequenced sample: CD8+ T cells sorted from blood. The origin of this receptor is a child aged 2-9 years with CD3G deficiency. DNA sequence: TGTGCCAGCAGTCTCCGGACAGGGATCGACGAGCAGTACTTC. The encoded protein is CASSLRTGIDEQYF.